The 21 T cell receptor beta chains below all came from one sample that was sequenced in a study of prognosis after radiotherapy for stage I lung cancer. Two-round multiplex PCR on genomic DNA was the method by which TCR beta CDR3 was amplified. First-round PCR, the initial amplification, used primers specific to each TRBV and TRBJ gene. TCRdb re-derived calls from the multiplex PCR reads in MiXCR, one entry per CDR3 protein. This sample has about 19,000 distinct CDR3 sequences; approximately 46% occur once, and the top ten carry 30% to 35%. Sequencing was performed on PBMCs, taken before or after stereotactic body radiation therapy (not recorded which). The receptor source for this set is a donor of 50 years or more with non-small cell lung cancer.

This clonotype was recorded at least ten times. CDR3 sequence (DNA): TGTGCCAGCAGCACGGGCCCGGGTACCTACGAGCAGTACTTC. This sequence encodes CASSTGPGTYEQYF. This chain links TRBV11-2 with TRBJ2-7; D unresolved. Per the germline V gene, CDR1 is SGHAT and CDR2 is FQNNGV. V shed 5 bases and J shed 2 bases, with 13 bases lying between them. This CDR3 is built from 14 residues.

About this clonotype: A junction end diverges from the germline sequence, so it may reflect a read error. V and J are TRBV6-2 or TRBV6-3 and TRBJ1-6; D call uncertain. The germline V gene has CDR1 MNHEY and CDR2 SVGEGT. The CDR3 extends over 15 amino acids. The CDR3 DNA reads as TGTGCCAGCAGGGGCCTAGGCTCCTATAATTCACCCTTCCACTTT. Amino acid sequence: CASRGLGSYNSPFHF.

Comments on this clonotype: A far larger clone is off by one base, so a read error is likely. This chain's CDR3 is CATSRIGPVNEQFF. CDR3 DNA sequence: TGTGCCACCAGCAGAATAGGGCCCGTAAATGAGCAGTTCTTC. This chain connects TRBV15 to TRBJ2-5; D is unclear. The J call is in doubt because the DNA end fits TRBJ2-1 better. Germline lookup yields CDR1 LNHNV and CDR2 YYDKDF (reference sequence). CDR3 length: 14 residues.

A word on this clonotype: The junction departs from the called germline gene at one end, perhaps through a read error. The CDR3 nucleotides are TGTGCCAGCAGCACGGGGACTAGTCCCGGGGAGGTGTTTTTT. Protein: CASSTGTSPGEVFF. V gene TRBV7-9 combines with J gene TRBJ2-2, with 8 positions matching TRBD2. The CDR3 is 14 amino acids. Per the germline V gene, CDR1 is SEHNR and CDR2 is FQNEAQ (reference sequence).

This sequence joins TRBV2 and TRBJ2-3; 11 positions match TRBD2. The CDR3 consists of 15 residues. Germline assignment: CDR1 SNHLY and CDR2 FYNNEI. Germline trimming cut 3 bases from V and 7 bases from J; bases unmatched to any gene: 6. CDR3 in amino acids: CASSEVAGGPYTQYF. CDR3 nucleotide sequence: TGTGCCAGCAGTGAGGTAGCGGGGGGGCCGTATACGCAGTATTTT.

The rearrangement links TRBV12-5 to TRBJ2-2, with 9 bases matching TRBD1. The CDR3 has 15 residues. Looked up from germline, CDR1 is LGHNT and CDR2 is FRNRAP. V gave up 5 bases and J gave up 7 bases; unmatched junction bases: 8. CDR3 amino acids: CASGPSTGGNGELFF. The CDR3 DNA reads TGTGCTAGTGGTCCATCGACAGGGGGAAACGGGGAGCTGTTTTTT.

Ten or more counts support this clonotype. The chain uses TRBV28 and TRBJ2-1, with 8 bases identical to TRBD1. This CDR3 is built from 15 residues. V shed 5 bases, J shed 4 bases, and the junction held 7 bases outside the gene matches. The germline V gene encodes CDR1 MDHEN and CDR2 SYDVKM. The CDR3 region has the DNA TGTGCCAGCAGTGCTCCGGGACAGGTTTACAATGAGCAGTTCTTC. Amino acid sequence: CASSAPGQVYNEQFF.

The table lists this clonotype with a few counts. One base away lies a much larger clone, so this may be a sequencing read error. The CDR3 is CAISQLGIETQYF. CDR3 sequence (DNA): TGTGCCATCAGCCAACTGGGGATCGAGACCCAGTACTTC. The rearrangement joins TRBV3-1 to TRBJ2-5; D ambiguous. The CDR3 extends over 13 amino acids. Looked up from germline, CDR1 is LGHDT and CDR2 is YNNKEL (reference sequence).

This clonotype has at least ten counts. The V gene is TRBV18, the J gene TRBJ2-1; D uncertain. V lost 0 bases and J lost 0, with 9 bases in between. Germline CDR1 KGHSH, CDR2 LQKENI. The CDR3 is made up of 16 amino acids. CDR3 coding DNA: TGTGCCAGCTCACCACCGACGACCTCCTCCTACAATGAGCAGTTCTTC. The encoded protein is CASSPPTTSSYNEQFF.

This sequence joins TRBV11-3 and TRBJ2-5, with 7 bases lining up with TRBD2. CDR1 SGHNT and CDR2 YENEEA come from the germline V gene. V shed 8 bases, J shed 4 bases, and the junction held 13 bases outside the gene matches. The CDR3 extends over 15 amino acids. CDR3 residues: CASLARGGEVETQYF. CDR3 in DNA: TGTGCCAGCTTGGCGCGGGGAGGGGAGGTAGAGACCCAGTACTTC.

With regard to this clonotype: A read error is likely here: a far larger clone is one base away. This chain uses TRBV7-9 with TRBJ2-5, with 13 bases matching TRBD2. The J call is doubtful: the DNA matches TRBJ2-1 better. Per germline, CDR1 SEHNR and CDR2 FQNEAQ (reference sequence). There are 19 residues in the CDR3. This CDR3 reads CASSSLPGLAGSSYDEQFF. The DNA of the CDR3 is TGTGCCAGCAGCTCTCTCCCGGGACTAGCGGGAAGCTCCTACGATGAGCAGTTCTTC.

The V and J genes are TRBV27 and TRBJ1-1, with a possible D match to TRBD1 (6 bases). The CDR3 runs to 16 residues. Trimming removed 9 bases from V and 4 bases from J, with 24 bases in between. CDR1 and CDR2 (germline): MNHEY, SMNVEV (reference sequence). CDR3 sequence reads: CASRYRVQGLATEAFF. CDR3 sequence (DNA): TGTGCCAGTAGGTACAGGGTGCAGGGGTTGGCCACTGAAGCTTTCTTT.

For this clonotype: A much more abundant neighbour one base away suggests this may be a read error. The chain uses TRBV18 and TRBJ2-1; a weak D match, TRBD2 (5 bases). Germline assignment: CDR1 KGHSH and CDR2 LQKENI. The CDR3 has 12 amino acids. The DNA of the CDR3 is TGTGTCAGCAATCGACCCCGGGGTGAGCAGTTCTTC. Amino acids: CVSNRPRGEQFF.

Comments on this clonotype: This likely reflects a read error, since a far larger clone is one base away. V gene TRBV7-8 combines with J gene TRBJ2-7, with D possibly matching TRBD1 (5 bases). Germline CDR1 is SGHVS and CDR2 is FQNEAQ. V was trimmed by 0 bases and J by 9 bases, leaving 12 bases between them. CDR3 length: 13 residues. For the CDR3, the DNA is TGTGCCAGCAGCTTAGCGGCAGGGCTTGGGCAGTACTTC. Amino acid sequence: CASSLAAGLGQYF.

V and J are TRBV7-2 and TRBJ1-2; no firm D call. Germline CDR1 is SGHTA and CDR2 is FQGNSA. The V and J ends lost 5 bases and 5 bases respectively, with 12 bases between them. This CDR3 spans 13 amino acids. The CDR3 loop reads CASSTGRQYGYTF. The CDR3 DNA reads as TGTGCCAGCAGCACGGGCCGGCAGTATGGCTACACCTTC.

This clonotype showed up just once. The chain uses TRBV6-2 or TRBV6-3 and TRBJ2-1; D is possibly TRBD1 (5 bases). The CDR3 length is 14 residues. Germline CDR1 is MNHEY and CDR2 is SVGEGT. V lost 6 bases to trimming and J lost 3 bases, with 12 bases between them. In DNA, the CDR3 is TGTGCCAGCAGCCGGAGACAGAACTACAATGAGCAGTTCTTC. It codes for CASSRRQNYNEQFF.

This clonotype was detected once. The chain joins TRBV5-5 to TRBJ2-2; 8 nucleotides align to TRBD1. V was pared by 4 bases and J by 4 bases, with 12 bases of the junction left unmatched. The CDR3 is made up of 17 amino acids. Germline CDR1 and CDR2: SGHKS and YYEKEE (reference sequence). The CDR3 here is CASSITGQGRRTGELFF. As DNA, the CDR3 is TGTGCCAGCAGCATTACCGGACAGGGTCGGCGCACCGGGGAGCTGTTTTTT.

By sample fraction, this clonotype is medium-sized. V is TRBV2 and J is TRBJ1-2; D remains unclear. Germline loops: CDR1 SNHLY, CDR2 FYNNEI. The CDR3 totals 15 residues. The V gene lost 6 bases and the J gene lost 5 bases, with 19 bases spanning the gap. The CDR3 is CASRDGRSGLYGYTF. In nucleotides, the CDR3 is TGTGCCAGCAGGGACGGGCGTTCAGGACTATATGGCTACACCTTC. Full variable domain (missing parts from reference TRBV2 and TRBJ1-2): EPEVTQTPSHQVTQMGQEVILRCVPISNHLYFYWYRQILGQKVEFLVSFYNNEISEKSEIFDDQFSVERPDGSNFTLKIRSTKLEDSAMYFCASRDGRSGLYGYTFGSGTRLTVV.

This clonotype was counted many times. The chain couples TRBV9 to TRBJ2-6; TRBD1 aligns across 8 bases. The J segment lost 0 bases and the V segment lost 0 bases, leaving 11 bases of the junction unmatched. CDR1 and CDR2 from the germline V gene are SGDLS and YYNGEE. This CDR3 contains 20 residues. The CDR3 DNA is TGTGCCAGCAGCGTAGGGAGCCGGACAGGGTATGGCTCTGGGGCCAACGTCCTGACTTTC. Its protein product is CASSVGSRTGYGSGANVLTF.

The chain links TRBV19 to TRBJ2-7; TRBD1 aligns across 12 bases. The CDR3 length is 15 residues. V was pared by 5 bases and J by 3 bases, with 5 bases of the junction left unmatched. Germline CDR1 reads LNHDA; CDR2 reads SQIVND (reference sequence). The CDR3 is CASSAGTGGFYEQYF. In nucleotides, the CDR3 is TGTGCCAGTAGTGCCGGGACAGGGGGCTTCTACGAGCAGTACTTC.

This clonotype appeared many times. The chain links TRBV5-8 to TRBJ1-6; 9 nucleotides match TRBD1. Germline V gene lookup returns CDR1 SGHTS and CDR2 YDEGEE. The CDR3 is made up of 14 amino acids. J gave up 9 bases and V 4 bases, and 5 bases lay outside the gene matches. DNA of the CDR3: TGTGCCAGCAGCAGGACAGGGGCCGGTTCACCCCTCCACTTT. Translation gives CASSRTGAGSPLHF.